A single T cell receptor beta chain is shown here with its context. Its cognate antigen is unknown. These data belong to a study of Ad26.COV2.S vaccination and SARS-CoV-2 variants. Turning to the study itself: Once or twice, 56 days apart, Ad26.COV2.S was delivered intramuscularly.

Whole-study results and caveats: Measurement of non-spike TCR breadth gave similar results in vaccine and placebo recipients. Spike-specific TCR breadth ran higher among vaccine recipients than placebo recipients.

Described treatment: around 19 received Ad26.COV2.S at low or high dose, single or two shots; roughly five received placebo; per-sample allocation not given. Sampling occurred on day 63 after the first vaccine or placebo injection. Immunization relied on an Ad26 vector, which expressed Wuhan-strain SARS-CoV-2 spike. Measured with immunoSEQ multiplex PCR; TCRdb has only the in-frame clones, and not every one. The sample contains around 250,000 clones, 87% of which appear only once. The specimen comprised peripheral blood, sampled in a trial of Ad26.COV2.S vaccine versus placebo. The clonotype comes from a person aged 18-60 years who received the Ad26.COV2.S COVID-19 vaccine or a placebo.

As DNA, the CDR3 is TGTGCCAGCAGCTCTGTAGCGGGGGGGCTGGAGACCCAGTACTTC. It is translated as CASSSVAGGLETQYF. V gene TRBV11-2 combines with J gene TRBJ2-5; 11 positions agree with TRBD2. CDR1 and CDR2 (germline): SGHAT, FQNNGV. With 4 bases clipped from V and 5 bases from J, the junction kept 6 bases outside the gene matches. This CDR3 has 15 amino acids.